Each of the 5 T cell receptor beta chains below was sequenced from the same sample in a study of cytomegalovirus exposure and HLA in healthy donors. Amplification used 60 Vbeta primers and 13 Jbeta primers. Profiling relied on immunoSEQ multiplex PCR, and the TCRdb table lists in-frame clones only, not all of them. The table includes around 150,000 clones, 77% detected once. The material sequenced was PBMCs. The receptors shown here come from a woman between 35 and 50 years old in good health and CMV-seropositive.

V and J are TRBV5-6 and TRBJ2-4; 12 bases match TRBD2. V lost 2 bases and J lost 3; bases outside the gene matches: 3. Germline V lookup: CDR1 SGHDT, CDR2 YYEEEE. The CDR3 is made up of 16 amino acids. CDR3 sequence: CASSLTSGGIKNIQYF. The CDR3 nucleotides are TGTGCCAGCAGCTTAACTAGCGGGGGGATCAAAAACATTCAGTACTTC.

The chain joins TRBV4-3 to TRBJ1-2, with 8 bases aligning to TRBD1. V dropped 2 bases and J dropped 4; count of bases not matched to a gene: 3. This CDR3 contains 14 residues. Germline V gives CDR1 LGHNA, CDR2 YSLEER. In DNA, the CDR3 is TGCGCCAGCAGCCAACCAGGACAGGGCTATGGCTACACCTTC. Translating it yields CASSQPGQGYGYTF.

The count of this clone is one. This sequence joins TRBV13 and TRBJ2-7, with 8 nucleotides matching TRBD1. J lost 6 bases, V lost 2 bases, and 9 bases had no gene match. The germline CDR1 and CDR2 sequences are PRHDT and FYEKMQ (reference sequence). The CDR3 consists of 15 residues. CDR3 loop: CASSLNPQGAIEQYF. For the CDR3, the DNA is TGTGCCAGCAGCTTAAATCCCCAGGGGGCGATCGAGCAGTACTTC.

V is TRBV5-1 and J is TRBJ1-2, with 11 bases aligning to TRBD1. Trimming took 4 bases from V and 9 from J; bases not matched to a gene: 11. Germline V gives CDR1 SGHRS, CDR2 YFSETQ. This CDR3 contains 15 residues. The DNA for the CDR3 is TGCGCCAGCAGCGGAACCGGGACAGGGGGTTTAAGCTACACCTTC. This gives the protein CASSGTGTGGLSYTF.

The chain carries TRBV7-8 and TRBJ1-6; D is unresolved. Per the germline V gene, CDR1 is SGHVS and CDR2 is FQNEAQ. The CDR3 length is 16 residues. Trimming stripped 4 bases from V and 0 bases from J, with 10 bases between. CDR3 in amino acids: CASSSIRSSYNSPLHF. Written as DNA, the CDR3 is TGTGCCAGCAGCTCGATCAGAAGCTCCTATAATTCACCCCTCCACTTT.